These T cell receptor beta chains were read from a single sample in a study of cytomegalovirus exposure and HLA in healthy donors. The assay was immunoSEQ multiplex PCR, and TCRdb's table has in-frame clones only and misses some. The sample has around 150,000 clones, 79% seen once; the top ten hold around 6.6%. Sequencing input: PBMCs. The receptors here all came from a man between 45 and 60 years old in good health and CMV-seropositive. Both conserved end residues are part of each CDR3. The D gene is left open where the match is weak. Part of the rows lack a size; the others show once, few, many or a class for expanded clones.

V gene	D gene	J gene	clone size	CDR3 protein	CDR3 DNA
TRBV5-4	-	TRBJ1-2	-	CASSKDMTDYGYTF	TGTGCCAGCAGCAAGGACATGACAGACTATGGCTACACCTTC
TRBV6-5	-	TRBJ1-1	once	CASSSPTRNTEAFF	TGTGCCAGCAGTTCCCCGACTAGGAACACTGAAGCTTTCTTT
TRBV19	TRBD1	TRBJ1-5	-	CASSFSRDRGNQPQHF	TGTGCCAGTAGTTTTAGCCGGGACAGGGGAAATCAGCCCCAGCATTTT
TRBV7-8	-	TRBJ2-1	-	CASSFETSIEQFF	TGTGCCAGCAGCTTTGAGACTAGTATTGAGCAGTTCTTC
TRBV2	TRBD1	TRBJ1-6	-	CASRGQNNSPLHF	TGTGCCAGCAGGGGACAGAATAATTCACCCCTCCACTTT
TRBV14	-	TRBJ1-2	once	CASSGITAGHSF	TGTGCCAGCAGCGGAATTACTGCTGGGCATTCGTTC
TRBV5-1	TRBD2	TRBJ2-7	-	CASSYGPTGGYEQYF	TGCGCCAGCAGCTACGGGCCCACGGGGGGTTACGAGCAGTACTTC
TRBV28	-	TRBJ2-1	-	CASSLVDEQFF	TGTGCCAGCAGTTTAGTAGATGAGCAGTTCTTC
TRBV19	TRBD1	TRBJ2-7	-	CASSSTGGGNYEQYF	TGTGCCAGTAGTTCGACAGGGGGCGGAAATTACGAGCAGTACTTC
TRBV28	TRBD1	TRBJ1-5	-	CASSRDRGRQPQHF	TGTGCCAGCAGCCGGGACAGGGGGCGGCAGCCCCAGCATTTT
TRBV5-1	TRBD1	TRBJ1-1	-	CASMGQGLWGNTEAFF	TGCGCCAGCATGGGACAGGGACTGTGGGGGAACACTGAAGCTTTCTTT
TRBV6-6	-	TRBJ1-5	-	CASSYLQGNNQPQHF	TGTGCCAGCAGTTACCTCCAGGGAAATAATCAGCCCCAGCATTTT
TRBV28	-	TRBJ2-1	-	CASRPNRPGPASYNEQFF	TGTGCTAGCAGACCAAACCGCCCAGGTCCCGCATCCTACAATGAGCAGTTCTTC
TRBV10-3	-	TRBJ2-1	-	CAISESAGDNEQFF	TGTGCCATCAGTGAGTCGGCAGGGGACAATGAGCAGTTCTTC
TRBV27	TRBD2	TRBJ2-1	-	CASSLPQREGPSNEQFF	TGTGCCAGCAGCCTACCCCAGCGGGAGGGCCCGAGCAATGAGCAGTTCTTC
TRBV11-2	TRBD2	TRBJ2-3	once	CASSLLLAGGIDTQYF	TGTGCCAGCAGCTTACTGCTAGCGGGAGGGATAGATACGCAGTATTTT
TRBV9	-	TRBJ2-7	-	CASSATPVPDYEQYF	TGTGCCAGCAGCGCTACTCCTGTTCCTGACTACGAGCAGTACTTC
TRBV4-1	TRBD1	TRBJ1-1	-	CASSQPGQRNTEAFF	TGCGCCAGCAGCCAACCGGGACAGAGGAACACTGAAGCTTTCTTT
TRBV27	TRBD2	TRBJ2-7	-	CASRRAGERRSSYEQYF	TGTGCCAGCAGACGCGCGGGGGAGCGAAGGAGCTCCTACGAGCAGTACTTC
TRBV15	-	TRBJ2-3	-	CATSSLASSTDTQYF	TGTGCCACCAGCAGTTTAGCGAGTAGCACAGATACGCAGTATTTT
TRBV5-1	TRBD1	TRBJ1-3	-	CASSLSDRAYSGNTIYF	TGCGCCAGCAGCTTGTCTGACAGGGCCTACTCTGGAAACACCATATATTTT
TRBV6-1	-	TRBJ2-7	-	CASSEVFGASHYEQYF	TGTGCCAGCAGTGAAGTATTTGGGGCATCCCACTACGAGCAGTACTTC
TRBV9	TRBD2	TRBJ2-1	few	CASSATSGFYNEQFF	TGTGCCAGCAGCGCCACTAGCGGTTTCTACAATGAGCAGTTCTTC
TRBV5-4	TRBD2	TRBJ2-1	-	CASRGGNEQFF	TGTGCCAGCAGGGGGGGGAATGAGCAGTTCTTC
TRBV6-5	-	TRBJ2-1	-	CVTQGRLSSYNEQFF	TGTGTCACCCAGGGCAGGTTGAGCTCCTACAATGAGCAGTTCTTC
TRBV29-1	TRBD2	TRBJ2-1	few	CSVERTRNLGNEQFF	TGCAGCGTTGAAAGGACTAGGAATCTCGGCAATGAGCAGTTCTTC
TRBV18	-	TRBJ2-5	-	CASSAYVGVGETQYF	TGTGCCAGCTCAGCATACGTCGGGGTGGGGGAGACCCAGTACTTC
TRBV7-2	-	TRBJ1-3	-	CASSLTASGNTIYF	TGTGCCAGCAGCTTAACAGCCTCTGGAAACACCATATATTTT
TRBV28	-	TRBJ1-2	-	CASSSFTGNYGYTF	TGTGCCAGCAGTTCCTTTACAGGGAACTATGGCTACACCTTC
TRBV28	-	TRBJ2-5	-	CASRSGMPGTQYF	TGTGCCAGCAGATCCGGGATGCCAGGGACCCAGTACTTC
TRBV6-1	-	TRBJ2-7	-	CATLTDIYEQYF	TGTGCCACCCTGACTGATATCTACGAGCAGTACTTC
TRBV9	TRBD2	TRBJ2-7	-	CASSVGGGQAYEQYF	TGTGCCAGCAGCGTGGGGGGAGGGCAAGCCTACGAGCAGTACTTC
TRBV29-1	-	TRBJ2-1	few	CSVRVQINYNEQFF	TGCAGCGTTCGGGTCCAGATAAACTACAATGAGCAGTTCTTC
TRBV28	TRBD1	TRBJ1-1	-	CASSSPGWTGHTEAFF	TGTGCCAGCAGTTCTCCGGGCTGGACAGGGCACACTGAAGCTTTCTTT
TRBV7-2	-	TRBJ2-7	-	CASSFAPLSSYEQYF	TGTGCCAGCAGCTTTGCGCCCCTGTCCTCCTACGAGCAGTACTTC
TRBV18	TRBD2	TRBJ2-5	once	CASSRTSLETQYF	TGTGCCAGCTCACGGACTAGTTTAGAGACCCAGTACTTC
TRBV2	-	TRBJ1-1	-	CASSYDSEAFF	TGTGCCAGCAGCTATGACAGTGAAGCTTTCTTT
TRBV4-1	TRBD2	TRBJ2-5	-	CASSPPAGTSGRGETQYF	TGCGCCAGCAGCCCCCCCGCCGGGACTAGCGGGAGGGGGGAGACCCAGTACTTC
TRBV27	-	TRBJ2-1	-	CASSLRSSRDEQFF	TGTGCCAGCAGTTTAAGGTCTTCCAGGGATGAGCAGTTCTTC
TRBV14	TRBD2	TRBJ2-5	-	CASSHGRGRRETQYF	TGTGCCAGCAGCCATGGGAGGGGCCGCCGAGAGACCCAGTACTTC
TRBV30	TRBD2	TRBJ2-7	-	CAWSLAGGFSYEQYF	TGTGCCTGGAGTTTAGCGGGAGGGTTCTCCTACGAGCAGTACTTC
TRBV11-2	TRBD2	TRBJ2-3	-	CASSLMPSGSTDTQYF	TGTGCCAGCAGCTTAATGCCTAGCGGGAGCACAGATACGCAGTATTTT
TRBV28	-	TRBJ2-5	once	CASSPLGDQETQYF	TGTGCCAGCAGTCCGCTAGGAGACCAAGAGACCCAGTACTTC
TRBV7-9	TRBD2	TRBJ2-3	medium-sized	CASSPGTRTDTQYF	TGTGCCAGCAGCCCCGGGACTAGGACAGATACGCAGTATTTT
TRBV28	-	TRBJ2-3	-	CASISADTQYF	TGTGCCAGCATTTCGGCAGATACGCAGTATTTT
TRBV15	TRBD1	TRBJ2-5	-	CATSRAGTGGETQYF	TGTGCCACCAGCAGAGCCGGGACAGGGGGAGAGACCCAGTACTTC
TRBV9	-	TRBJ2-7	-	CASSVAGLTYEQYF	TGTGCCAGCAGCGTAGCCGGTTTAACCTACGAGCAGTACTTC
TRBV2	TRBD1	TRBJ2-1	-	CASSRQGAMSYNEQFF	TGTGCCAGCAGTCGACAGGGGGCAATGTCCTACAATGAGCAGTTCTTC
TRBV5-4	TRBD2	TRBJ2-1	-	CASSPREGEQFF	TGTGCCAGCAGCCCGCGGGAGGGTGAGCAGTTCTTC
TRBV7-9	TRBD1	TRBJ1-2	-	CASSLAQGARYGYTF	TGTGCCAGCAGCTTAGCGCAGGGGGCGCGGTATGGCTACACCTTC
TRBV18	TRBD2	TRBJ2-1	-	CASSPVTSGYNEQFF	TGTGCCAGCTCACCTGTGACTAGCGGGTACAATGAGCAGTTCTTC